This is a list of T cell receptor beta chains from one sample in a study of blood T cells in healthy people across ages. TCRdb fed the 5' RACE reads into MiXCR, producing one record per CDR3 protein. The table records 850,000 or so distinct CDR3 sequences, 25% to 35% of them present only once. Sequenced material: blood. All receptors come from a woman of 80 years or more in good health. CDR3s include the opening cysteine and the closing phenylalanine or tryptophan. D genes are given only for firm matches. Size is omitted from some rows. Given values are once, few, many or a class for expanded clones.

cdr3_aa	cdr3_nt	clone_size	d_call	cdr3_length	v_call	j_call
CASSGLNLYF	TGTGCCAGCAGTGGACTTAATTTGTACTTC	many	.	10	TRBV12-3/TRBV12-4	TRBJ2-5
CASSPYGGGNQPQHF	TGTGCCAGCAGCCCATACGGAGGGGGCAATCAGCCCCAGCATTTT	many	.	15	TRBV4-2	TRBJ1-5
CASRTTRGQGQSYEQYF	TGTGCCAGCAGGACAACACGGGGACAGGGGCAATCCTACGAGCAGTACTTC	many	TRBD1	17	TRBV6-1	TRBJ2-7
CASGSGTSGGVRETQYF	TGTGCCAGCGGCTCCGGGACTAGCGGGGGGGTCCGAGAGACCCAGTACTTC	.	TRBD2	17	TRBV6-2/TRBV6-3	TRBJ2-5
CAWSVNRAANGKLFF	TGTGCCTGGAGTGTAAATAGGGCCGCTAATGGAAAACTGTTTTTT	once	.	15	TRBV30	TRBJ1-4
CATAGQGADTQYF	TGTGCCACCGCAGGCCAGGGTGCAGATACGCAGTATTTT	many	.	13	TRBV15	TRBJ2-3
CASSPRTGGTGELFF	TGTGCCAGCTCACCTCGGACAGGGGGGACCGGGGAGCTGTTTTTT	many	TRBD1	15	TRBV18	TRBJ2-2
CASSQRGSNYGYTF	TGTGCCAGCAGCCAAAGGGGTTCTAACTATGGCTACACCTTC	many	.	14	TRBV3-1	TRBJ1-2
CASRPSPDKNSPLHF	TGTGCCAGCAGGCCCTCCCCAGACAAAAATTCACCCCTCCACTTT	.	.	15	TRBV4-2	TRBJ1-6
CASSPPNLSGGGGYTF	TGTGCCAGCTCACCACCTAACTTATCGGGTGGAGGTGGCTACACCTTC	.	.	16	TRBV18	TRBJ1-2
CASILDRSSYEQYF	TGTGCCAGCATTCTAGACAGGAGCTCCTACGAGCAGTACTTC	many	.	14	TRBV6-1	TRBJ2-7
CSAFGGGTDTQYF	TGCAGTGCTTTCGGAGGGGGCACAGATACGCAGTATTTT	many	.	13	TRBV20-1	TRBJ2-3
CSARSFGGLNTEAFF	TGCAGTGCTAGATCTTTCGGGGGACTGAACACTGAAGCTTTCTTT	.	.	15	TRBV20-1	TRBJ1-1
CASSQKSEKLFF	TGCGCCAGCAGCCAAAAAAGTGAAAAACTGTTTTTT	.	.	12	TRBV4-3	TRBJ1-4
CASSLPGLATDTQYF	TGTGCCAGCAGCCTACCGGGACTAGCAACAGATACGCAGTATTTT	many	TRBD2	15	TRBV3-1	TRBJ2-3
CATGLAGFEQYF	TGTGCCACGGGACTAGCGGGGTTCGAGCAGTACTTC	many	TRBD2	12	TRBV10-3	TRBJ2-7
CASSPGSAYEQYF	TGTGCCAGCAGTCCCGGGAGCGCCTACGAGCAGTACTTC	few	.	13	TRBV28	TRBJ2-7
CATTTSLSSYNEQFF	TGTGCCACCACGACTAGCCTGAGCTCCTACAATGAGCAGTTCTTC	many	TRBD2	15	TRBV7-9	TRBJ2-1
CASRDYYEQFF	TGTGCCAGCAGGGATTACTACGAGCAGTTCTTC	few	.	11	TRBV28	TRBJ2-1
CSASFLSEQFF	TGCAGTGCTAGTTTCCTCAGTGAGCAGTTCTTC	many	.	11	TRBV20-1	TRBJ2-1
CASSTVRGGSTGELFF	TGCGCCAGCAGCACCGTAAGGGGCGGTAGCACCGGGGAGCTGTTTTTT	.	.	16	TRBV5-1	TRBJ2-2
CSARAGTGGVDTQYF	TGCAGTGCTAGAGCCGGGACAGGGGGCGTCGATACGCAGTATTTT	many	TRBD1	15	TRBV20-1	TRBJ2-3
CASSSWTGRAEKLFF	TGTGCCAGCAGTTCTTGGACAGGGAGGGCTGAAAAACTGTTTTTT	.	TRBD1	15	TRBV12-3/TRBV12-4	TRBJ1-4
CASTRTGGTYEQYF	TGTGCCAGCACACGGACAGGGGGTACCTACGAGCAGTACTTC	many	TRBD1	14	TRBV6-2/TRBV6-3	TRBJ2-7
CSVEEGQTMNTEAFF	TGCAGCGTTGAAGAGGGGCAGACCATGAACACTGAAGCTTTCTTT	few	.	15	TRBV29-1	TRBJ1-1